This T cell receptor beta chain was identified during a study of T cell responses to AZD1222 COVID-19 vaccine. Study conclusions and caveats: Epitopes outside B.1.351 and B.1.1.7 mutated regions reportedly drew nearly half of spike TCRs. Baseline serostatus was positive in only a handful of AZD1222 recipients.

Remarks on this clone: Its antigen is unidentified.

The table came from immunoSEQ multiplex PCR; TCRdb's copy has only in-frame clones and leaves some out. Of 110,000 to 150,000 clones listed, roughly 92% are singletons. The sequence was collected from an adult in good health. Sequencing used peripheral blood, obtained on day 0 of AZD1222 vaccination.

This CDR3 is CASSVDEVPGWSNEQFF. The DNA of the CDR3 is TGTGCCAGCAGCGTAGATGAGGTACCTGGCTGGAGCAATGAGCAGTTCTTC. The V and J genes are TRBV9 and TRBJ2-1, with D unresolved. This CDR3 comprises 17 residues. Germline V gene lookup returns CDR1 SGDLS and CDR2 YYNGEE. Trimming pared 0 bases from V and 6 bases from J, leaving 19 bases between. The full variable domain, in which reference TRBV9 and TRBJ2-1 provide the parts outside the CDR3, is DSGVTQTPKHLITATGQRVTLRCSPRSGDLSVYWYQQSLDQGLQFLIQYYNGEERAKGNILERFSAQQFPDLHSELNLSSLELGDSALYFCASSVDEVPGWSNEQFFGPGTRLTVL.